The 13 T cell receptor beta chains in this list originate from one sample, sequenced in a study of beta chain features in type 1 diabetes. Expressed TCRB transcripts got sequenced, as all isolated RNA was reverse transcribed. Only in-frame clones appear in the TCRdb table, and some are missing; sequencing was by immunoSEQ multiplex PCR. The profile shows fewer than 550,000 clones, approximately 10% of them singletons. The sample taken for sequencing was naive CD4+ T cells from blood. Every receptor here comes from a woman younger than 30 in good health.

J is TRBJ2-6 and V is TRBV4-2; the match to TRBD1 covers 9 bases. Germline V lookup: CDR1 LGHNA, CDR2 YNFKEQ. CDR3 length equals 16 residues. With V trimmed by 6 bases and J by 0 bases, 3 bases remained unmatched. This CDR3 reads CASSTGQGSGANVLTF. CDR3 bases: TGTGCCAGCAGTACGGGACAGGGCTCTGGGGCCAACGTCCTGACTTTC.

This clone came up a few times. The V call is TRBV4-1, the J call TRBJ1-3; D remains unclear. V was trimmed by 3 bases and J by 9 bases, leaving 18 bases between them. Germline lookup yields CDR1 MGHRA and CDR2 YSYEKL. The CDR3 length is 15 residues. CDR3 in amino acids: CASSHNGATGSTIYF. CDR3 nucleotides: TGCGCCAGCAGCCACAATGGAGCCACCGGGTCCACCATATATTTT.

V usage is TRBV30 and J usage is TRBJ2-7; D is possibly TRBD2 (5 bases). CDR1 is GTSNPN, CDR2 SVGIG, per germline (reference sequence). The germline V and J ends were trimmed by 0 bases and 2 bases, with 14 bases remaining between them. The CDR3 sequence is 15 residues long. DNA for the CDR3: TGTGCCTGGAGTGTACGTCCGGGAAGAACCTACGAGCAGTACTTC. Protein: CAWSVRPGRTYEQYF.

The rearrangement joins TRBV4-3 to TRBJ2-3; TRBD1 agrees at 11 bases. Germline lookup yields CDR1 LGHNA and CDR2 YSLEER. With V trimmed by 2 bases and J by 2 bases, 3 bases remained unmatched. The length of the CDR3 is 16 residues. CDR3 sequence: CASSQRTGGFTDTQYF. CDR3 nucleotide sequence: TGCGCCAGCAGCCAACGGACAGGGGGCTTCACAGATACGCAGTATTTT.

V usage is TRBV30 and J usage is TRBJ2-3; D is uncertain. Trimming stripped 0 bases from V and 0 bases from J, with 7 bases between. The CDR3 contains 14 residues. Germline CDR1 and CDR2: GTSNPN and SVGIG (reference sequence). The CDR3 coding sequence is TGTGCCTGGAGTGTATTGGAGAGCACAGATACGCAGTATTTT. Protein: CAWSVLESTDTQYF.

Details on this clone: In the same sample, other DNA sequences code for this CDR3. The chain is built from TRBV7-2 and TRBJ2-1, with D tentatively TRBD1 or TRBD2 (5 bases each). CDR3 size: 14 residues. The ends were cut back, 4 bases at V and 0 bases at J, with 7 bases in the middle. Germline CDR1 reads SGHTA; CDR2 reads FQGNSA. CDR3 sequence (DNA): TGTGCCAGCAGCTATGGGGGCTCCTACAATGAGCAGTTCTTC. Protein: CASSYGGSYNEQFF.

This clone was seen more than once but under ten times. The chain links TRBV10-3 to TRBJ2-5; TRBD2 matches 13 bases. The CDR3 length is 15 residues. From germline, CDR1 is ENHRY and CDR2 SYGVKD. Trimming removed 6 bases from V and 2 bases from J; junction bases left unmatched: 3. CDR3 coding DNA: TGTGCCATCAGCGCACTAGCGGGAGGGCAAGAGACCCAGTACTTC. This encodes CAISALAGGQETQYF.

This clone was recorded a few times. CDR3: CASSADRANTEAFF. The CDR3 nucleotides read TGTGCCAGCAGCGCGGACAGGGCGAACACTGAAGCTTTCTTT. The rearrangement joins TRBV7-9 to TRBJ1-1, with 8 bases that match TRBD1. Trimming at V came to 5 bases and at J to 1 base, leaving 3 bases not matched to a gene. Germline-derived CDR1 and CDR2 are SEHNR and FQNEAQ (reference sequence). This CDR3 is built from 14 residues.

The chain recombines TRBV30 with TRBJ1-1, with D unresolved. The V and J ends lost 0 bases and 4 bases respectively, with 6 bases between them. Per the germline V gene, CDR1 is GTSNPN and CDR2 is SVGIG (reference sequence). The CDR3 contains 12 residues. CDR3 bases: TGTGCCTGGAGTGTACGGATCACTGAAGCTTTCTTT. Protein product: CAWSVRITEAFF.

In its sample, this clone was seen a few times. The chain recombines TRBV4-3 with TRBJ1-4; perhaps TRBD1 as D (6 bases). Germline V gives CDR1 LGHNA, CDR2 YSLEER. Trimming removed 3 bases at V and 4 bases at J, with 15 bases between. CDR3 length: 16 residues. CDR3 sequence (DNA): TGCGCCAGCAGCCAGGGACGGGGACACCTTAATGAAAAACTGTTTTTT. Protein sequence: CASSQGRGHLNEKLFF.

This clone has only a few counts. This chain connects TRBV11-2 to TRBJ2-1; 7 positions match TRBD1. The V and J ends lost 3 bases and 0 bases, in that order; junction bases with no gene match: 2. The CDR3 loop spans 15 amino acids. Looked up from germline, CDR1 is SGHAT and CDR2 is FQNNGV. The CDR3 reads CASSFRGSSYNEQFF. In DNA, the CDR3 is TGTGCCAGCAGCTTCAGGGGGAGCTCCTACAATGAGCAGTTCTTC.

The chain has TRBV5-1 and TRBJ2-7, with 7 bases matching TRBD2. With V trimmed by 5 bases and J by 2 bases, 7 bases remained unmatched. The CDR3 is 14 residues long. Looked up from germline, CDR1 is SGHRS and CDR2 is YFSETQ. The CDR3 sequence: CASSVASGTYEQYF. CDR3 bases: TGCGCCAGCAGTGTGGCTAGCGGAACCTACGAGCAGTACTTC. Complete variable domain (other parts from reference TRBV5-1 and TRBJ2-7): KAGVTQTPRYLIKTRGQQVTLSCSPISGHRSVSWYQQTPGQGLQFLFEYFSETQRNKGNFPGRFSGRQFSNSRSEMNVSTLELGDSALYLCASSVASGTYEQYFGPGTRLTVT.

The chain is built from TRBV5-1 and TRBJ2-5; 8 bases fit TRBD1. Germline V lookup: CDR1 SGHRS, CDR2 YFSETQ. The CDR3 is made up of 16 amino acids. Losses at the gene ends were 4 bases for V and 4 bases for J; bases not matched to a gene: 12. DNA for the CDR3: TGCGCCAGCAGCAACCTCCCCGGAGACAGGGGAGAGACCCAGTACTTC. It yields the protein CASSNLPGDRGETQYF.